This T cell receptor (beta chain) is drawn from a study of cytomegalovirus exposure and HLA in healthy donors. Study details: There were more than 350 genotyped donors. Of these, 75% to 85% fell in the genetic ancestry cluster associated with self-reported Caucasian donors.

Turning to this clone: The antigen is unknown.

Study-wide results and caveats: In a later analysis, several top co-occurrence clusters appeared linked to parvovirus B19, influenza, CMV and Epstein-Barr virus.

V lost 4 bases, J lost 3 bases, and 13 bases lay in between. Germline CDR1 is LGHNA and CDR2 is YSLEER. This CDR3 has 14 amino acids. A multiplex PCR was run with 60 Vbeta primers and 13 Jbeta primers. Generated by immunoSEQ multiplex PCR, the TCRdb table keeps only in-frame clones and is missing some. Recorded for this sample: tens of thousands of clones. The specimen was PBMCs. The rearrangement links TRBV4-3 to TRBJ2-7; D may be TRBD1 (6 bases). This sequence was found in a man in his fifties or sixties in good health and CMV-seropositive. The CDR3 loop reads CASSRNREGYEQYF. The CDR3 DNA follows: TGCGCCAGCAGCCGGAACAGGGAAGGCTACGAGCAGTACTTC.